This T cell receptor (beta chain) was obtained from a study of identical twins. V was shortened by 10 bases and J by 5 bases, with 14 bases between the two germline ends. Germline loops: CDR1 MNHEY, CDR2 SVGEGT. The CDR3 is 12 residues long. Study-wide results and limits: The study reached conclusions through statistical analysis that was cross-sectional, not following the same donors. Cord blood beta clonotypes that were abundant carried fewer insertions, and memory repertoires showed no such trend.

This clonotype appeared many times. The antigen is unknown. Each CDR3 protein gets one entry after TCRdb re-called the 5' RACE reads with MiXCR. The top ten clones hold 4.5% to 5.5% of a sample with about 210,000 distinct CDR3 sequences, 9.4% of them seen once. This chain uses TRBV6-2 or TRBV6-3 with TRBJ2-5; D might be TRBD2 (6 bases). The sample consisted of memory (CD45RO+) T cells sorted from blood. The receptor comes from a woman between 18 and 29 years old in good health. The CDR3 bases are TGTGCCACCGCGACTGGGGGGGAGACCCAGTACTTC. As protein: CATATGGETQYF.